These 26 T cell receptor beta chains share one sample of origin, sequenced in a study of prognosis after radiotherapy for stage I lung cancer. By two-round multiplex PCR, the TCR beta CDR3 was amplified from genomic DNA. The first PCR round targeted every TRBV and TRBJ gene with specific primers. TCRdb fed the multiplex PCR reads into MiXCR, producing one record per CDR3 protein. The data show fewer than 25,000 distinct CDR3 sequences, approximately 43% seen once. Sequences were derived from PBMCs, sampled before or after stereotactic body radiation therapy (not recorded which). The receptors stem from a donor at least 50 years old with non-small cell lung cancer.

By sample fraction, this clonotype is medium-sized. This rearrangement joins TRBV11-3 to TRBJ1-2, with D perhaps TRBD1 (6 bases). The V gene lost 0 bases and the J gene lost 1 base, with 12 bases spanning the gap. The germline gives CDR1 SGHNT, CDR2 YENEEA. This CDR3 region has 16 residues. CDR3 region: CASSLDTARGNYGYTF. The DNA of the CDR3 is TGTGCCAGCAGCTTAGATACGGCCAGGGGTAACTATGGCTACACCTTC.

A remark on this clonotype: This could be a read error, since a much larger clone is one nucleotide away. This chain links TRBV7-9 with TRBJ1-4; TRBD1 aligns across 8 bases. The CDR3 spans 16 residues. J lost 5 bases, V lost 0 bases, and 5 bases had no gene match. The germline V gene has CDR1 SEHNR and CDR2 FQNEAQ (reference sequence). The CDR3 loop is CASSLAPGQENEKLFF. CDR3 DNA: TGTGCCAGCAGCTTAGCTCCGGGACAGGAAAATGAAAAACTGTTTTTT. The complete variable domain, with remaining parts taken from reference TRBV7-9 and TRBJ1-4, reads DTGVSQNPRHKITKRGQNVTFRCDPISEHNRLYWYRQTLGQGPEFLTYFQNEAQLEKSRLLSDRFSAERPKGSFSTLEIQRTEQGDSAMYLCASSLAPGQENEKLFFGSGTQLSVL.

This clonotype occurred many times. The chain links TRBV20-1 to TRBJ2-3; 7 positions match TRBD2. The CDR3 spans 14 residues. CDR1 DFQATT and CDR2 SNEGSKA come from the germline V gene (reference sequence). Unmatched junction bases numbered 10, after V lost 5 bases and J lost 5 bases. The CDR3 loop is CSALGREGIDTQYF. The CDR3 DNA sequence: TGCAGTGCTCTCGGCAGGGAGGGGATAGATACGCAGTATTTT.

This clonotype was picked up one time. This may arise from a read error, as a much more abundant clone is one base away. The genes are TRBV20-1 and TRBJ2-1, with a possible D match to TRBD2 (5 bases). Germline CDR1 reads DFQATT; CDR2 reads SNEGSKA (reference sequence). The CDR3 is 14 residues long. V lost 8 bases to trimming and J lost 9 bases, with 23 bases between them. CDR3 coding DNA: TGCAGTACTTCAAGGAATAGCGTAGGAGCTGAGCAGTTCTTC. This gives the protein CSTSRNSVGAEQFF.

Of note for this clonotype: One base away lies a much larger clone, so this may be a sequencing read error. The gene calls are TRBV29-1 and TRBJ2-1; D gene unclear. The V gene lost 6 bases and the J gene lost 2 bases, with 11 bases spanning the gap. Germline lookup yields CDR1 SQVTM and CDR2 ANQGSEA. CDR3 size: 13 residues. The CDR3 spells CSVIDGAYNEQFF. Written as DNA, the CDR3 is TGCAGCGTGATAGACGGCGCCTACAATGAGCAGTTCTTC.

This clonotype has ten or more counts. A much larger clone differs from this one at a single base, so this may be a read error. DNA for the CDR3: TGTGCCGGCAGTTTGGGCGGATACAATGAGCAGTTCTTC. This codes for CAGSLGGYNEQFF. This sequence joins TRBV28 and TRBJ2-1; D is ambiguous. In germline, CDR1 is MDHEN, CDR2 SYDVKM. CDR3 length: 13 residues.

For this clonotype: An end of the junction differs from the germline gene, which may be a read error. The CDR3 is CASSYGRDRGLYEQYF. Written as DNA, the CDR3 is TGTGCCAGCAGTTACGGCAGGGACAGGGGGCTTTACGAACAGTACTTC. The chain employs TRBV6-9 and TRBJ2-7, with TRBD1 identical over 12 bases. Per the germline V gene, CDR1 is MNHGY and CDR2 is SVAAGI. The CDR3 is 16 amino acids.

V gene TRBV2 combines with J gene TRBJ2-3; tentative D call: TRBD2 (6 bases). Germline V gene lookup returns CDR1 SNHLY and CDR2 FYNNEI. This CDR3 region has 17 residues. Trimming removed 6 bases from V and 6 bases from J, with 25 bases in between. The CDR3 DNA is TGTGCCAGCAGGCCACAAATACTAGCTGGAGGATCGGATACGCAGTATTTT. Translated, it gives CASRPQILAGGSDTQYF.

This clonotype occurred once. The junction and the germline gene differ at one end; a read error may be behind it. CDR3 sequence reads: CAISLSRVYGYTF. The CDR3, as DNA: TGTGCCATCAGTCTGTCCCGGGTCTACGGCTACACCTTC. V is TRBV27 and J is TRBJ1-2; D gene unclear. The CDR3 has 13 amino acids. Germline V CDR1 and CDR2: MNHEY, SMNVEV (reference sequence).

Regarding this clonotype: Its ends do not fully match the called genes, so a read error is possible. This sequence joins TRBV5-8 and TRBJ2-7; 7 bases fit TRBD1. From germline, CDR1 is SGHTS and CDR2 YDEGEE. The CDR3 is made up of 15 amino acids. The CDR3 sequence is CARSSTGVGSYEQYF. In DNA form, the CDR3 reads TGTGCCAGAAGCTCTACAGGGGTGGGGTCCTACGAGCAGTACTTC. The variable domain in full, with the rest retrieved from reference TRBV5-8 and TRBJ2-7, is EAGVTQSPTHLIKTRGQQATLRCSPISGHTSVYWYQQALGLGLQFLLWYDEGEERNRGNFPPRFSGRQFPNYSSELNVNALELEDSALYLCARSSTGVGSYEQYFGPGTRLTVT.

This clonotype was counted many times. This chain joins TRBV7-9 and TRBJ2-1; D not certain. Per the germline V gene, CDR1 is SEHNR and CDR2 is FQNEAQ (reference sequence). The germline V and J ends were trimmed by 5 bases and 0 bases, with 11 bases remaining between them. The CDR3 sequence is 15 residues long. The CDR3 nucleotides read TGTGCCAGCAGCCCCTTTGCTAGCTCCTACAATGAGCAGTTCTTC. Protein product: CASSPFASSYNEQFF. Full variable domain (remainder filled in from reference TRBV7-9 and TRBJ2-1): DTGVSQNPRHKITKRGQNVTFRCDPISEHNRLYWYRQTLGQGPEFLTYFQNEAQLEKSRLLSDRFSAERPKGSFSTLEIQRTEQGDSAMYLCASSPFASSYNEQFFGPGTRLTVL.

This clonotype was counted many times. The chain joins TRBV6-1 to TRBJ1-5; D remains unclear. The CDR3 has 15 amino acids. Germline assignment: CDR1 MNHNS and CDR2 SASEGT. Trimming stripped 1 base from V and 6 bases from J, with 13 bases between. In DNA, the CDR3 is TGTGCCAGCAGTGAAGAAGTGAAGGCGGTTCAGCCCCAGCATTTT. This sequence encodes CASSEEVKAVQPQHF.

This clonotype was seen at least ten times. The chain links TRBV2 to TRBJ2-5, with D hard to call. The germline V gene has CDR1 SNHLY and CDR2 FYNNEI. The CDR3 has 11 amino acids. Trimming took 7 bases from V and 2 from J, leaving 5 bases between them. The CDR3 reads CASILQETQYF. CDR3 bases: TGTGCCAGCATACTACAAGAGACCCAGTACTTC.

With regard to this clonotype: The junction and the germline gene differ at one end; a read error may be behind it. This chain joins TRBV6-2 or TRBV6-3 and TRBJ2-7; 7 nucleotides line up with TRBD1. This CDR3 contains 15 residues. Germline-derived CDR1 and CDR2 are MNHEY and SVGEGT. CDR3 sequence (DNA): TGTGCCAGCACGCCACCGGGACAGACCTACTACGATCAGTACTTC. Its translation is CASTPPGQTYYDQYF.

This clonotype was observed at least ten times. V usage is TRBV9 and J usage is TRBJ2-7; possible D gene TRBD1, 5 bases. The germline V and J ends were trimmed by 0 bases and 6 bases, with 19 bases remaining between them. The V gene's germline CDR1 is SGDLS and CDR2 YYNGEE. The CDR3 is made up of 16 amino acids. The CDR3 region is CASSVGLTGPTVEQYF. The CDR3, as DNA: TGTGCCAGCAGCGTAGGTCTTACAGGCCCTACTGTCGAGCAGTACTTC. The entire variable domain, with the rest obtained from reference TRBV9 and TRBJ2-7, is as follows: DSGVTQTPKHLITATGQRVTLRCSPRSGDLSVYWYQQSLDQGLQFLIQYYNGEERAKGNILERFSAQQFPDLHSELNLSSLELGDSALYFCASSVGLTGPTVEQYFGPGTRLTVT.

This clonotype was seen more than once but under ten times. With only one base between it and a far larger clone, this is likely a read error. The genes are TRBV6-5 and TRBJ2-7; D is unclear. The CDR3 totals 12 residues. Germline assignment: CDR1 MNHEY and CDR2 SVGAGI. In nucleotides, the CDR3 is TGTGCCAGCAGCTACTGGTCGTACGAGCAGTACTTC. It encodes CASSYWSYEQYF.

V usage is TRBV11-1 and J usage is TRBJ1-2; D is unclear. The V end was cut by 5 bases, the J end by 7 bases, with 11 bases between. Per germline, CDR1 SGHAT and CDR2 FQDESV (reference sequence). The CDR3 has 12 residues. DNA for the CDR3: TGTGCCAGCAGCCCCATAGGGCGTGGCTACACCTTC. Protein sequence: CASSPIGRGYTF.

The chain has TRBV20-1 and TRBJ1-2, with D possibly being TRBD1 (5 bases). V was pared by 5 bases and J by 7 bases, with 20 bases between. Germline values: CDR1 DFQATT, CDR2 SNEGSKA (reference sequence). The CDR3 has 14 amino acids. The CDR3 region has the DNA TGCAGTGCTCCCGAGGGACGGGCGAGGGGTGGCTACACCTTC. Amino acids: CSAPEGRARGGYTF.

In this sample, this clonotype turned up many times. V is TRBV4-2 and J is TRBJ2-7; D is unclear. The V gene lost 1 base and the J gene lost 4 bases, with 11 bases spanning the gap. Germline lookup yields CDR1 LGHNA and CDR2 YNFKEQ. The CDR3 contains 14 residues. CDR3 coding DNA: TGTGCCAGCAGCCAAGGAAGCGCGCCTTACGAGCAGTACTTC. The encoded protein is CASSQGSAPYEQYF.

As for this clonotype: At one of its ends the junction is not consistent with the germline gene, which may arise from a read error. The gene calls are TRBV14 and TRBJ2-3; 8 nucleotides agree with TRBD1. The J call may be mistaken, given a closer DNA end match to TRBJ1-5. Per germline, CDR1 SGHDN and CDR2 FVKESK. This CDR3 contains 15 residues. CDR3 sequence (DNA): TGTGCCAGTAGCCAAGACAGGGGTTCGAGCGATACGCAGCATTTT. It codes for CASSQDRGSSDTQHF.

The chain has TRBV5-1 and TRBJ1-6, with a tentative D call TRBD1 (6 bases). The V end was cut by 0 bases, the J end by 7 bases, with 14 bases between. This CDR3 is 16 amino acids long. The germline gives CDR1 SGHRS, CDR2 YFSETQ. The CDR3 sequence: CASSLGHRVLNSPLHF. CDR3 coding DNA: TGCGCCAGCAGCTTGGGACACAGGGTTTTGAATTCACCCCTCCACTTT.

Concerning this clonotype itself: One base separates it from a far larger clone, so it is likely a read error. CDR3 in DNA: TGTGCCGGCAGGGACCTCTCGAGATCTGGGGCCAACGTCCTGACTTTC. Translation gives CAGRDLSRSGANVLTF. The chain carries TRBV6-4 and TRBJ2-6; D possibly matches TRBD1 or TRBD2 (5 bases each). Germline CDR1 is MRHNA and CDR2 is SNTAGT. The CDR3 has 16 amino acids.

V gene TRBV18 combines with J gene TRBJ1-1, with D maybe TRBD1 (6 bases). The germline V and J ends were trimmed by 5 bases and 4 bases, with 11 bases remaining between them. Germline-derived CDR1 and CDR2 are KGHSH and LQKENI. The CDR3 runs 13 residues. The CDR3 nucleotides read TGTGCCAGCTCAGTTACAGGGATCACTGAAGCTTTCTTT. Translating gives CASSVTGITEAFF. The entire variable domain, with the rest obtained from reference TRBV18 and TRBJ1-1, is as follows: NAGVMQNPRHLVRRRGQEARLRCSPMKGHSHVYWYRQLPEEGLKFMVYLQKENIIDESGMPKERFSAEFPKEGPSILRIQQVVRGDSAAYFCASSVTGITEAFFGQGTRLTVV.

Comment on this clonotype: One end of the junction fails to match germline, which may point to a read error. This chain links TRBV6-5 with TRBJ2-7, with 7 nucleotides matching TRBD1. Germline lookup yields CDR1 MNHEY and CDR2 SVGAGI. The CDR3 consists of 14 residues. The CDR3 nucleotides are TGTGCCAGCAGTTATCTACAGGGGTCAGACGATCAGTACTTC. Translated, it gives CASSYLQGSDDQYF.

The V gene is TRBV28, the J gene TRBJ2-7; a weak D match, TRBD2 (6 bases). This CDR3 spans 16 amino acids. With 1 base removed from V and 2 bases from J, the gap between germline ends came to 15 bases. Looked up from germline, CDR1 is MDHEN and CDR2 is SYDVKM. CDR3 sequence: CASSLFVIGSPYEQYF. The DNA for the CDR3 is TGTGCCAGCAGTTTATTTGTTATCGGGAGCCCCTACGAGCAGTACTTC. The full variable domain, completed using reference TRBV28 and TRBJ2-7, is DVKVTQSSRYLVKRTGEKVFLECVQDMDHENMFWYRQDPGLGLRLIYFSYDVKMKEKGDIPEGYSVSREKKERFSLILESASTNQTSMYLCASSLFVIGSPYEQYFGPGTRLTVT.

The V gene is TRBV11-3, the J gene TRBJ2-1; D is unclear. V was shortened by 5 bases and J by 0 bases, with 11 bases between the two germline ends. CDR3 length: 15 amino acids. Germline loops: CDR1 SGHNT, CDR2 YENEEA. CDR3: CASSTNIFSYNEQFF. The CDR3 nucleotides are TGTGCCAGCAGCACGAACATATTCTCCTACAATGAGCAGTTCTTC. Together with reference TRBV11-3 and TRBJ2-1, the CDR3 gives the full variable domain: EAGVVQSPRYKIIEKKQPVAFWCNPISGHNTLYWYLQNLGQGPELLIRYENEEAVDDSQLPKDRFSAERLKGVDSTLKIQPAELGDSAVYLCASSTNIFSYNEQFFGPGTRLTVL.